These 18 T cell receptor beta chains were all obtained from the same sample, sequenced in a study of blood T cells in healthy people across ages. Combining a sample-barcoded 5' primer with a J-beta primer mix, a second PCR ran for about 7 to 12 cycles. MiXCR, applied by TCRdb to the 5' RACE reads, yields one record per CDR3 protein. The table has about 1.4 million distinct CDR3 sequences, approximately 59% seen once. Sequenced material: blood. These TCRs come from a man aged 18 to 29 in good health.

The V and J genes are TRBV2 and TRBJ1-5; a possible D gene is TRBD1 (6 bases). The CDR3 totals 15 residues. V lost 5 bases, J lost 6 bases, and 17 bases lay in between. In germline, CDR1 is SNHLY, CDR2 FYNNEI. The CDR3 loop is CASSRSQGKIQPQHF. The CDR3 coding sequence is TGTGCCAGCAGTCGGAGTCAGGGGAAAATTCAGCCCCAGCATTTT.

J is TRBJ2-1 and V is TRBV11-2, with a tentative D call TRBD1 (5 bases). The V end was cut by 0 bases, the J end by 8 bases, with 14 bases between. This CDR3 region has 15 residues. The germline gives CDR1 SGHAT, CDR2 FQNNGV. CDR3 residues: CASSLDRAGMDEQFF. CDR3 DNA: TGTGCCAGCAGCTTAGATCGAGCAGGGATGGATGAGCAGTTCTTC.

This clonotype was counted between two and nine times. The chain links TRBV6-6 to TRBJ2-3, with a possible D match to TRBD2 (6 bases). CDR3 length: 15 residues. Germline V gives CDR1 MNHNY, CDR2 SVGAGI (reference sequence). Trimming pared 7 bases from V and 0 bases from J, leaving 14 bases between. The CDR3 loop is CASTKAGLSTDTQYF. The CDR3 DNA follows: TGTGCCAGCACTAAGGCGGGGCTGAGCACAGATACGCAGTATTTT.

The J gene is TRBJ1-2, the V gene TRBV28, with 9 bases identical to TRBD1. The germline gives CDR1 MDHEN, CDR2 SYDVKM. V dropped 6 bases and J dropped 8; count of bases not matched to a gene: 7. The CDR3 consists of 13 residues. The CDR3 here is CASRLQGAPGYTF. The DNA of the CDR3 is TGTGCCAGCAGATTACAGGGGGCGCCCGGCTACACCTTC.

The CDR3 is CASRPGQWTREQYF. In nucleotides, the CDR3 is TGTGCCAGCAGACCGGGACAGTGGACCCGCGAGCAGTACTTC. J is TRBJ2-7 and V is TRBV28; 7 bases map to TRBD1. The trim removed 6 bases at V and 6 bases at J, leaving 11 bases unmatched. CDR1 and CDR2 (germline): MDHEN, SYDVKM. The CDR3 length is 14 residues. Together with reference TRBV28 and TRBJ2-7, the CDR3 gives the full variable domain: DVKVTQSSRYLVKRTGEKVFLECVQDMDHENMFWYRQDPGLGLRLIYFSYDVKMKEKGDIPEGYSVSREKKERFSLILESASTNQTSMYLCASRPGQWTREQYFGPGTRLTVT.

As regards this clonotype: Mismatch with germline at one junction end may stem from a read error. The chain recombines TRBV11-1 with TRBJ1-2; a weak D match, TRBD1 (6 bases). Per germline, CDR1 SGHAT and CDR2 FQDESV (reference sequence). CDR3 length: 14 residues. Here the CDR3 reads CASSTRGANYGCTF. CDR3 bases: TGTGCCAGCAGCACCAGGGGTGCTAACTATGGCTGCACCTTC.

This clonotype was observed a handful of times. A much larger clone sits a single nucleotide away, making a read error possible. The J gene is TRBJ2-1, the V gene TRBV5-1; 14 nucleotides agree with TRBD2. Germline CDR1 and CDR2: SGHRS and YFSETQ. J gave up 9 bases and V 0 bases, and 5 bases lay outside the gene matches. The CDR3 contains 16 residues. CDR3 sequence (DNA): TGCGCCAGCAGCTTGGGACTAGCGGGAGGGCACCGTGAGCAGTTCTTC. Encoded protein: CASSLGLAGGHREQFF.

V is TRBV5-1 and J is TRBJ2-1; TRBD2 agrees at 9 bases. This CDR3 is 15 amino acids long. With V trimmed by 4 bases and J by 8 bases, 10 bases remained unmatched. Germline loops: CDR1 SGHRS, CDR2 YFSETQ. This CDR3 is CASSPSSGGIHEQFF. In DNA, the CDR3 is TGCGCCAGCAGCCCTTCCAGCGGGGGGATCCATGAGCAGTTCTTC.

The genes are TRBV4-1 and TRBJ2-4, with 9 bases lining up with TRBD1. Judging by the DNA end, TRBJ2-5 fits better; the J call may be wrong. The CDR3 sequence is 17 residues long. Germline V gene sequence: CDR1 MGHRA, CDR2 YSYEKL. CDR3 nucleotides: TGCGCCAGCAGCCAAGGGTTTAGGGACAGGGCAGGAGAGACCCAGTACTTC. Translation: CASSQGFRDRAGETQYF.

The chain uses TRBV4-1 and TRBJ2-5; D unclear. Germline-derived CDR1 and CDR2 are MGHRA and YSYEKL. V lost 3 bases to trimming and J lost 5 bases, with 7 bases between them. This CDR3 spans 12 amino acids. This CDR3 reads CASSHPYETQYF. DNA for the CDR3: TGCGCCAGCAGCCATCCATACGAGACCCAGTACTTC.

The chain uses TRBV20-1 and TRBJ2-7; 9 bases line up with TRBD1. The V gene's germline CDR1 is DFQATT and CDR2 SNEGSKA (reference sequence). The CDR3 is 15 residues long. Germline trimming cut 4 bases from V and 7 bases from J; bases unmatched to any gene: 14. The CDR3 spells CSAIMIGTGYNEQYF. The DNA of the CDR3 is TGCAGTGCTATAATGATTGGGACAGGGTACAATGAGCAGTACTTC.

The genes are TRBV2 and TRBJ2-4, with 8 bases matching TRBD1. The J call could be wrong; TRBJ2-7 is a better fit for the DNA end. Germline V CDR1 and CDR2: SNHLY, FYNNEI. The CDR3 spans 14 residues. CDR3 sequence: CASRTGQVVYEQYF. The CDR3 coding sequence is TGTGCCAGCAGAACGGGACAGGTGGTGTACGAGCAGTACTTC.

The V and J genes are TRBV7-2 and TRBJ2-6; 10 bases align to TRBD1. J was trimmed by 0 bases and V by 2 bases; bases with no gene match: 4. CDR3 size: 18 residues. Looked up from germline, CDR1 is SGHTA and CDR2 is FQGNSA. The CDR3 bases are TGTGCCAGCAGCTTAAGTGGGACAGGGGTCTCTGGGGCCAACGTCCTGACTTTC. This codes for CASSLSGTGVSGANVLTF.

This chain connects TRBV9 to TRBJ1-2, with TRBD1 as a possible D gene (6 bases). From germline, CDR1 is SGDLS and CDR2 YYNGEE. V lost 2 bases, J lost 3 bases, and 11 bases lay in between. This CDR3 is built from 14 residues. CDR3 sequence: CASSVPGVDYGYTF. CDR3 bases: TGTGCCAGCAGCGTCCCAGGGGTAGACTATGGCTACACCTTC.

V usage is TRBV20-1 and J usage is TRBJ2-3; D is possibly TRBD2 (6 bases). Germline assignment: CDR1 DFQATT and CDR2 SNEGSKA (reference sequence). The V gene lost 6 bases and the J gene lost 6 bases, with 19 bases spanning the gap. The CDR3 consists of 14 residues. The CDR3 region has the DNA TGCAGTGCCGGGGGACCCACCCGGGCGGATACGCAGTATTTT. Protein: CSAGGPTRADTQYF.

The V and J genes are TRBV27 and TRBJ2-1; D gene unclear. CDR1 MNHEY and CDR2 SMNVEV come from the germline V gene (reference sequence). The ends were cut back, 7 bases at V and 0 bases at J, with 10 bases in the middle. The CDR3 covers 14 residues. The CDR3 spells CASTNYSSYNEQFF. In DNA, the CDR3 is TGTGCCAGCACTAATTATAGCTCCTACAATGAGCAGTTCTTC.

V and J are TRBV7-9 and TRBJ1-1; D remains unclear. The ends were cut back, 7 bases at V and 3 bases at J, with 12 bases in the middle. The CDR3 totals 13 residues. Germline V gives CDR1 SEHNR, CDR2 FQNEAQ (reference sequence). DNA of the CDR3: TGTGCCAGCAACCATATGGAGGACACTGAAGCTTTCTTT. Residues: CASNHMEDTEAFF.

This clonotype has just a few counts. The genes are TRBV20-1 and TRBJ2-1, with D hard to call. Germline CDR1 and CDR2: DFQATT and SNEGSKA (reference sequence). The germline V and J ends were trimmed by 0 bases and 0 bases, with 18 bases remaining between them. The CDR3 is 18 residues long. The CDR3 here is CSARERRPPPSSYNEQFF. CDR3 DNA sequence: TGCAGTGCTAGAGAGCGGAGACCCCCCCCTAGCTCCTACAATGAGCAGTTCTTC.